These T cell receptor beta chains were read from a single sample in a study of shared clonotypes between healthy human individuals. TCRdb keeps only in-frame clones here, not all; method: immunoSEQ multiplex PCR. The table records fewer than 700,000 clones, approximately 95% of them present only once. Input material: naive CD8+ T cells sorted from blood. These receptor sequences come from a woman between 25 and 40 years old in good health. Each CDR3 is given with its conserved first and last residue.

TRBJ2-1 | TRBV9 | CASSAPSVSEQFF
TRBJ2-7 | TRBV19 | CASSIGTASEYEQYF
TRBJ1-3 | TRBV27 | CASSVDGGNTIYF
TRBJ2-1 | TRBV5-4 | CASSPSSSSYNEQFF
TRBJ2-7 | TRBV7-9 | CASSLGVERSYEQYF
TRBJ1-3 | TRBV10-2 | CASSAQPRGANTIYF
TRBJ2-7 | TRBV28 | CASRHDYSEQYF
TRBJ2-7 | TRBV13 | CASSLVLAGTYEQYF
TRBJ2-1 | TRBV29-1 | CSVESGGEQFF
TRBJ2-5 | TRBV6-9 | CASSLPGEETQYF
TRBJ2-1 | TRBV7-8 | CASSLASGDYNEQFF
TRBJ2-1 | TRBV5-4 | CASSLNGDEQFF
- | TRBV7-2 | CASSFSGYTYEQYF
TRBJ2-1 | TRBV2 | CASSDETINSYNEQFF
TRBJ1-1 | TRBV19 | CASKGGSEAFF
TRBJ1-2 | TRBV19 | CASSIEEGFGYGYTF
TRBJ2-7 | TRBV7-9 | CASSFSSAGYEQYF
TRBJ2-7 | TRBV13 | CASSLGRGLHYEQYF
TRBJ1-1 | TRBV5-6 | CASSYDRAYEAFF
TRBJ1-1 | TRBV25-1 | CASSEFGGLNTEAFF
TRBJ1-1 | TRBV28 | CASSAVSTGRWAEAFF
TRBJ2-7 | TRBV5-4 | CASSLGQGAFYEQHF
TRBJ2-5 | TRBV5-4 | CASSLEAQETQYF
TRBJ1-2 | TRBV5-5 | CASSFGRNYGYTF
TRBJ1-3 | TRBV5-1 | CASSLEWSGGSSGNTIYF
TRBJ1-6 | TRBV13 | CASSLAGTDNSPLHF
TRBJ2-5 | TRBV7-9 | CASSLTKDRGIRGTQYF
TRBJ2-1 | TRBV7-6 | CASSPPGYNEQFF
TRBJ1-2 | TRBV9 | CASTINSASGGYTF
TRBJ2-1 | TRBV27 | CASSWGQGQGECVF
TRBJ1-2 | TRBV5-4 | CASSLLDAGTGYGYTF
TRBJ2-7 | TRBV6-5 | CASSYSRSGEQYF
TRBJ1-5 | TRBV6-1 | CASSVPAGISNQPQHF
TRBJ2-7 | TRBV27 | CASRGRRRTYEQYF
TRBJ1-5 | TRBV6-1 | CASSVEGAKGYSNQPQHF
TRBJ2-2 | TRBV4-2 | CASSPRTSSTGELFF